These T cell receptor beta chains were read from a single sample in a study of T-cell reconstitution after alpha-beta-depleted transplantation in children. TCRdb reprocessed the PCR reads via MiXCR and lists one record per CDR3 protein. The sample includes about 510,000 distinct CDR3 sequences, roughly 10% of them seen just once. Sequenced material: PBMCs, mostly from graft donor cells, taken 180 days after TCRalphabeta/CD19-depleted stem cell transplant. All receptors come from a female patient between 2 and 15 years old who had a stem cell transplant for aplastic anemia, so the T cells may come from the graft donor. Each CDR3 is given with its conserved first and last residue. Fields, in order: clone size, V gene, J gene, D gene, CDR3 length, CDR3 protein, CDR3 DNA. D genes are given only for firm matches. Only part of the rows carry a size: once, few, many, or a class if the clone is expanded.

NA	TRBV28	TRBJ1-1	NA	15	CASSLLYSSGTEAFF	TGTGCCAGCAGTTTATTGTACAGCTCGGGTACTGAAGCTTTCTTT
few	TRBV30	TRBJ2-4	NA	17	CAWNQPVGFGAKNIQYF	TGTGCCTGGAACCAACCGGTGGGCTTCGGGGCCAAAAACATTCAGTACTTC
NA	TRBV5-1	TRBJ2-5	NA	16	CASSSSRGSRKETQYF	TGCGCCAGCAGCTCTTCCAGGGGTTCAAGGAAGGAGACCCAGTACTTC
NA	TRBV7-2	TRBJ1-5	NA	13	CASSVDGNQPQHF	TGTGCCAGCAGCGTAGATGGCAATCAGCCCCAGCATTTT
NA	TRBV3-1	TRBJ2-7	TRBD2	15	CASSRTGTSTSEQYF	TGTGCCAGCAGCCGGACCGGGACTAGCACTTCGGAGCAGTACTTC
few	TRBV3-1	TRBJ1-5	NA	15	CASSQHSGINQPQHF	TGTGCCAGCAGCCAACACTCGGGTATCAATCAGCCCCAGCATTTT
few	TRBV20-1	TRBJ2-1	NA	11	CSASFYNEQFF	TGCAGTGCTAGTTTCTACAATGAGCAGTTCTTC
many	TRBV7-9	TRBJ1-5	NA	13	CASSLTTNQPQHF	TGTGCCAGCAGCTTGACTACCAATCAGCCCCAGCATTTT
few	TRBV12-3/TRBV12-4	TRBJ2-1	NA	15	CASRSTPGRYNEQFF	TGTGCCAGCAGGTCAACCCCGGGACGGTACAATGAGCAGTTCTTC
few	TRBV6-2/TRBV6-3	TRBJ1-1	TRBD1	16	CASSYSRAGGAEEAFF	TGTGCCAGCAGTTACTCCCGAGCAGGGGGCGCGGAAGAAGCTTTCTTT
few	TRBV20-1	TRBJ2-5	NA	14	CSALPPRWQETQYF	TGCAGTGCTCTCCCCCCTCGGTGGCAAGAGACCCAGTACTTC
few	TRBV7-2	TRBJ2-5	TRBD2	14	CASSLGLATETQYF	TGTGCCAGCAGCTTGGGACTAGCGACAGAGACCCAGTACTTC
many	TRBV29-1	TRBJ2-1	TRBD2	15	CSVERGTSGSNEQFF	TGCAGCGTTGAGAGAGGGACTAGCGGGAGCAATGAGCAGTTCTTC
NA	TRBV15	TRBJ2-4	NA	15	CATSRGGEAKNIQYF	TGTGCCACCAGCAGGGGCGGGGAAGCCAAAAACATTCAGTACTTC
few	TRBV2	TRBJ2-3	TRBD1	16	CASSETGQGGTDTQYF	TGTGCCAGCAGTGAAACGGGACAGGGGGGCACAGATACGCAGTATTTT
NA	TRBV9	TRBJ1-2	NA	17	CASSVGGLAGKADGYTF	TGTGCCAGCAGCGTAGGAGGATTGGCTGGGAAGGCGGATGGCTACACCTTC
NA	TRBV4-3	TRBJ1-5	NA	15	CASSARPTYRTPQHF	TGCGCCAGCAGCGCTCGGCCGACTTATCGCACGCCCCAGCATTTT
few	TRBV29-1	TRBJ1-4	NA	14	CSVGIFIGEEKLFF	TGCAGCGTTGGGATCTTTATAGGGGAGGAAAAACTGTTTTTT
NA	TRBV7-2	TRBJ2-3	NA	12	CASSMPSLHQYF	TGTGCCAGCAGCATGCCTAGTTTGCATCAGTATTTT
NA	TRBV5-6	TRBJ2-2	NA	14	CASSPWRGPGELFF	TGTGCCAGCAGCCCCTGGAGGGGGCCCGGGGAGCTGTTTTTT
few	TRBV14	TRBJ2-4	NA	13	CASSQGPKRIQYF	TGTGCCAGCAGCCAGGGGCCCAAACGGATTCAGTACTTC
NA	TRBV20-1	TRBJ2-7	TRBD2	13	CSAGTSGSYEQYF	TGCAGTGCTGGGACTAGCGGGAGTTACGAGCAGTACTTC
few	TRBV4-3	TRBJ1-6	NA	14	CASSQVLAGSPLHF	TGCGCCAGCAGCCAAGTCCTCGCAGGTTCACCCCTCCACTTT
NA	TRBV5-1	TRBJ1-1	NA	14	CASSLTRGTAEAFF	TGCGCCAGCAGCTTGACCAGGGGAACGGCTGAAGCTTTCTTT
NA	TRBV27	TRBJ1-1	TRBD1	10	CARDREAAFF	TGTGCCAGAGACAGGGAGGCCGCTTTCTTT
NA	TRBV6-5	TRBJ2-1	NA	11	CASSRGIEQFF	TGTGCCAGCAGTAGGGGGATTGAGCAGTTCTTC
NA	TRBV6-2/TRBV6-3	TRBJ1-1	TRBD1	13	CASRRQGTTEAFF	TGTGCCAGCAGGCGACAGGGTACCACTGAAGCTTTCTTT
NA	TRBV29-1	TRBJ1-2	NA	11	CSVSAGKGYTF	TGCAGCGTTAGCGCTGGGAAGGGCTACACCTTC
many	TRBV29-1	TRBJ2-1	TRBD1	21	CSVEDRLTAPLGQYLYNEQFF	TGCAGCGTTGAAGATCGGCTTACCGCGCCCCTGGGACAGTACCTTTACAATGAGCAGTTCTTC
NA	TRBV6-2/TRBV6-3	TRBJ2-1	TRBD2	14	CASSYTSGSDEQFF	TGTGCCAGCAGTTACACTAGCGGGAGTGATGAGCAGTTCTTC
NA	TRBV5-1	TRBJ1-6	NA	16	CASSRQVLTMNSPLHF	TGCGCCAGCAGTCGACAGGTCCTGACGATGAATTCACCCCTCCACTTT
many	TRBV20-1	TRBJ2-3	NA	14	CSAEGRAIADTQYF	TGCAGTGCCGAGGGCCGAGCAATCGCAGATACGCAGTATTTT
NA	TRBV24-1	TRBJ2-7	NA	15	CATSEPGRDGYEQYF	TGTGCCACCAGTGAACCCGGCAGGGACGGCTACGAGCAGTACTTC
NA	TRBV20-1	TRBJ2-7	NA	13	CSARWREPYEQYF	TGCAGTGCTAGATGGCGGGAACCCTACGAGCAGTACTTC
few	TRBV5-1	TRBJ2-2	NA	15	CASSLPGVRTGELFF	TGCGCCAGCAGCTTGCCGGGAGTGAGGACCGGGGAGCTGTTTTTT
NA	TRBV7-9	TRBJ2-7	NA	13	CASSPKASYEQYF	TGTGCCAGCAGCCCGAAGGCCTCCTACGAGCAGTACTTC
few	TRBV12-3/TRBV12-4	TRBJ2-3	NA	13	CASSPLSTDTQYF	TGTGCCAGCAGTCCCCTATCCACAGATACGCAGTATTTT
NA	TRBV5-5	TRBJ2-7	NA	15	CASSPPGRAPYEQYF	TGTGCCAGCAGCCCCCCGGGCAGGGCCCCCTACGAGCAGTACTTC
few	TRBV20-1	TRBJ2-1	NA	11	CSARERVEQFF	TGCAGTGCTAGAGAAAGAGTTGAGCAGTTCTTC
few	TRBV20-1	TRBJ2-7	TRBD2	14	CSARDASGSYEQYF	TGCAGTGCTAGAGACGCTAGCGGGAGCTACGAGCAGTACTTC